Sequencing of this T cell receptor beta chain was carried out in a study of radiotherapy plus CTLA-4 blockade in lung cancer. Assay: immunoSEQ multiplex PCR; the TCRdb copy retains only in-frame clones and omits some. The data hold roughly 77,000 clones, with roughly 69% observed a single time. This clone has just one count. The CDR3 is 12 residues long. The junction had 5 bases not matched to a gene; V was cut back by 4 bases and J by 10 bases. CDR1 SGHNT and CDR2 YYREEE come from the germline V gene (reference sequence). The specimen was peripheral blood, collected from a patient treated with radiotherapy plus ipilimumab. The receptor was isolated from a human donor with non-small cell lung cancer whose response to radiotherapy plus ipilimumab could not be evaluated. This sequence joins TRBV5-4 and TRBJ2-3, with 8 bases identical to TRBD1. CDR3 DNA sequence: TGTGCCAGCAGCCCGGGACAGGAGGCGCAGTATTTT. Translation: CASSPGQEAQYF.